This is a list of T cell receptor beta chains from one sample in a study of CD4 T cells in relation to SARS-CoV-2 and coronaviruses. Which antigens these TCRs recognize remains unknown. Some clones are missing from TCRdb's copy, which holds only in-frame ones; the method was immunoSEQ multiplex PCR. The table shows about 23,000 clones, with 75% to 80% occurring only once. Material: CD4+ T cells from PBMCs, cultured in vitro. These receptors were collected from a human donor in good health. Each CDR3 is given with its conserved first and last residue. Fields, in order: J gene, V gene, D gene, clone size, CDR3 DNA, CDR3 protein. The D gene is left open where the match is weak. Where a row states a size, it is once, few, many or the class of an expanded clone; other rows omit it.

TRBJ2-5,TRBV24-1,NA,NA,TGTGCCACCAGTGATTCAGCAAGGGTCGGAGAGACCCAGTACTTC,CATSDSARVGETQYF
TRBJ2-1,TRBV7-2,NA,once,TGTGCCAGCAGCTCGTACTTGTCCACGGATGAGCAGTTCTTC,CASSSYLSTDEQFF
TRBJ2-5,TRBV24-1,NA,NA,TGTGCCACCAGTGATTTGGGGACACCGGGCAGGGAGACCCAGTACTTC,CATSDLGTPGRETQYF
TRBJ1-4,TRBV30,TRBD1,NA,TGTGCCTGGAGTGGTTGGGCAGGGGGCAGTACTAATGAAAAACTGTTTTTT,CAWSGWAGGSTNEKLFF
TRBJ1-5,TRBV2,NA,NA,TGTGCCAGCCAGGAGACTACTAGAGATCAGCCCCAGCATTTT,CASQETTRDQPQHF
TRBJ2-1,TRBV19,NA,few,TGTGCCAGTAGTATGGCGTGGGAGCAGTACAATGAGCAGTTCTTC,CASSMAWEQYNEQFF
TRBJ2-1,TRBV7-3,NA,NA,TGTGCCAGCAGCTCGAGGCACGCGGGAGATAAGGGGGACTACAATGAGCAGTTCTTC,CASSSRHAGDKGDYNEQFF
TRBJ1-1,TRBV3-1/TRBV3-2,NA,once,TGTGCCAGCAGTGACCCAAACACTGAAGCTTTCTTT,CASSDPNTEAFF
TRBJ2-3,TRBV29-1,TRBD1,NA,TGCAGCGTTGAACTCCTAACCGGGACAGCGAGTTTCACAGATACGCAGTATTTT,CSVELLTGTASFTDTQYF
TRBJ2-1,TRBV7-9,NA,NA,TGTGCCAGCAGCCAGATGCGAGGCTTCCGTATGTATGAGCAGTTCTTC,CASSQMRGFRMYEQFF
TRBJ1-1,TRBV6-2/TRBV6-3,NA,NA,TGTGCCAGCAGTTTGTGGTCGGGGAACACTGAAGCTTTCTTT,CASSLWSGNTEAFF
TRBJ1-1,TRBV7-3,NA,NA,TGTGCCAGCAGCTTTCCCCCCAAGGGATTTTTGAACACTGAAGCTTTCTTT,CASSFPPKGFLNTEAFF
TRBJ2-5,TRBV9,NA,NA,TGTGCCAGCAGCCGCGGGGAGACCCAGTACTTC,CASSRGETQYF
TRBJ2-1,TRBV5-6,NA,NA,TGTGCCAGCAGCTTGGGTCGCAAGTGGCGGGATGAGCAGTTCTTC,CASSLGRKWRDEQFF
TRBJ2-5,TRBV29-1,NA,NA,TGCAGCGTTGTAGGGCAGGGGGGAGAGACCCAGTACTTC,CSVVGQGGETQYF
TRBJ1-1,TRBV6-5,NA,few,TGTGCCAGCAGTTACCGGGGGTTCACTGAAGCTTTCTTT,CASSYRGFTEAFF
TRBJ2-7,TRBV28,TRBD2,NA,TGTGCCAGCAGGTCCGGGACTAGGTCGTTATACGAGCAGTACTTC,CASRSGTRSLYEQYF
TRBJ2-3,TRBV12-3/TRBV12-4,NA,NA,TGTGCCAGCAGTTTGCTTGCCACAGATACGCAGTATTTT,CASSLLATDTQYF
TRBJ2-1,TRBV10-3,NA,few,TGTGCCATCAGTGAGTCGATAGGGACTCGAGGGAATGAGCAGTTCTTC,CAISESIGTRGNEQFF
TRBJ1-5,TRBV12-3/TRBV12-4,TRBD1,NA,TGTGCCAGCAGTTTGACAGGGAATCAGCCCCAGCATTTT,CASSLTGNQPQHF
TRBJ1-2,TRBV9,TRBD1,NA,TGTGCCAGCAGCGTAGCTTCGGGCGAGGGGGCTTGGGGCTACACCTTC,CASSVASGEGAWGYTF
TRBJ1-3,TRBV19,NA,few,TGTGCCAGTATGGTGGGCATATCTGGAAACACCATATATTTT,CASMVGISGNTIYF
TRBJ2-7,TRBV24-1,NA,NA,TGTGCCACCAGTGATTCCGGGACACCAAGTTCCTACGAGCAGTACTTC,CATSDSGTPSSYEQYF
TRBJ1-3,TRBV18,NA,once,TGTGCCAGCTCACCACCGACAAACTCTGGAAACACCATATATTTT,CASSPPTNSGNTIYF
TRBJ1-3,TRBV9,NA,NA,TGTGCCAGCAGCGTCTCTCATACTGGAAACACCATATATTTT,CASSVSHTGNTIYF
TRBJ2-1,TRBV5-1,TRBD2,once,TGCGCCAGCAGCGATTGGGGGCCTGGGGGACTAGCGGGCGGTGAGCAGTTCTTC,CASSDWGPGGLAGGEQFF
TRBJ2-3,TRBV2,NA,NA,TGTGCCAGCAGTGAACGCGGGAACACAGATACGCAGTATTTT,CASSERGNTDTQYF
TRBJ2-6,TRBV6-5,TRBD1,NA,TGTGCCAGCAGTCTACAGGGGTCCGGGGCCAACGTCCTGACTTTC,CASSLQGSGANVLTF
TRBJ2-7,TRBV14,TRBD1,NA,TGTGCCAGCAGCCAAGGGGGACAGGGGGCTCACGAGCAGTACTTC,CASSQGGQGAHEQYF
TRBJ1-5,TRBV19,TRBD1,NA,TGTGCCAGTCGAGGACAGGGTGATCAGCCCCAGCATTTT,CASRGQGDQPQHF
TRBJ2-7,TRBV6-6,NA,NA,TGTGCCAGCAGTCCTGACAACTACGAGCAGTACTTC,CASSPDNYEQYF
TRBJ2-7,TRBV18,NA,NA,TGTGCCAGCTCACCACCGGGGGGTACCTACGAGCAGTACTTC,CASSPPGGTYEQYF